These 30 T cell receptor beta chains were all obtained from the same sample, sequenced in a study of memory CD4+ T cells and cytomegalovirus serostatus (dated 2019 in TCRdb). Library method: the immunoSEQ multiplex PCR assay. TCRdb took over this immuneACCESS table, retaining in-frame rearrangements with V and J assigned. Such tables are incomplete; in checked studies, under half of the missing clones stem from an unresolved V gene, and the remainder is unexplained. Present in this sample are fewer than 50,000 clones, approximately 80% of which were seen just once. 0.95% to 1.3% of the sample goes to the ten largest clones. A FACSAria II was used to sort memory CD4+ T cells, defined as single viable CD3+CD4+CD8-CD45RO+ cells. The source material was memory CD4+ T cells from blood. These TCRs come from an adult in good health and CMV-seronegative.

This clone was recorded once. The chain is built from TRBV10-3 and TRBJ1-3; D might be TRBD1 (6 bases). V dropped 5 bases and J dropped 3 bases, with 14 bases sitting between them. This CDR3 comprises 15 residues. In germline, CDR1 is ENHRY, CDR2 SYGVKD. CDR3 in DNA: TGTGCCATCAGTACCGGACAGACACTTGGAAACACCATATATTTT. It yields the protein CAISTGQTLGNTIYF.

The V gene is TRBV9, the J gene TRBJ1-5, with D maybe TRBD1 (6 bases). The germline V gene has CDR1 SGDLS and CDR2 YYNGEE. V lost 4 bases, J lost 0 bases, and 17 bases lay in between. This CDR3 is 17 amino acids long. The CDR3 sequence: CASSPGTPEYSNQPQHF. CDR3 in DNA: TGTGCCAGCAGCCCCGGGACACCCGAATATAGCAATCAGCCCCAGCATTTT.

The rearrangement joins TRBV5-1 to TRBJ2-3, with 7 positions matching TRBD2. The V gene's germline CDR1 is SGHRS and CDR2 YFSETQ. After removal of 5 bases from V and 3 bases from J, the junction contained 9 bases not matched to a gene. The CDR3 sequence is 15 residues long. The CDR3 DNA reads as TGCGCCAGCAGGGGAGGGAGGGCCGGTACAGATACGCAGTATTTT. Encoded protein: CASRGGRAGTDTQYF.

The chain combines TRBV19 with TRBJ1-2; 11 nucleotides align to TRBD1. Germline V gene sequence: CDR1 LNHDA, CDR2 SQIVND (reference sequence). V shed 0 bases and J 2 bases; nucleotides not matched to a gene: 2. This CDR3 has 16 residues. The CDR3 protein is CASSIEGTGGNYGYTF. The CDR3 nucleotides read TGTGCCAGTAGTATAGAAGGGACAGGGGGGAACTATGGCTACACCTTC.

The rearrangement uses TRBV7-3 and TRBJ2-2, with 16 nucleotides matching TRBD2. CDR3 length: 18 amino acids. Germline V lookup: CDR1 SGHTA, CDR2 FQGTGA. Unmatched junction bases numbered 6, after V lost 2 bases and J lost 6 bases. Here the CDR3 reads CASSLSGLAGGKAGELFF. Here the CDR3 DNA reads TGTGCCAGCAGCTTATCGGGACTAGCGGGAGGGAAGGCCGGGGAGCTGTTTTTT.

The V gene is TRBV30, the J gene TRBJ1-1; D might be TRBD1 (6 bases). The germline V gene encodes CDR1 GTSNPN and CDR2 SVGIG (reference sequence). V was shortened by 2 bases and J by 1 base, with 17 bases between the two germline ends. The CDR3 runs to 16 residues. CDR3 nucleotide sequence: TGTGCCTGGAGTCCCAGATTTGGCAGGGGGAACACTGAAGCTTTCTTT. Translation gives CAWSPRFGRGNTEAFF.

The chain employs TRBV7-2 and TRBJ2-3; 7 bases are shared with TRBD2. This CDR3 region has 15 residues. Germline V gene lookup returns CDR1 SGHTA and CDR2 FQGNSA. The ends lost 3 bases at V and 5 bases at J; junction bases unmatched: 8. The CDR3 DNA is TGTGCCAGCAGCTTTCACGCGGGAGCGGGAGATACGCAGTATTTT. Residues: CASSFHAGAGDTQYF.

The genes are TRBV6-1 and TRBJ2-2; 7 bases line up with TRBD2. J gave up 7 bases and V 3 bases, and 5 bases lay outside the gene matches. The CDR3 spans 14 residues. Looked up from germline, CDR1 is MNHNS and CDR2 is SASEGT. In DNA form, the CDR3 reads TGTGCCAGCAGTGAGGGAGGGAATTTCGGGGAGCTGTTTTTT. Protein product: CASSEGGNFGELFF.

V and J are TRBV7-2 and TRBJ2-5; D uncertain. Germline loops: CDR1 SGHTA, CDR2 FQGNSA. This CDR3 has 15 amino acids. The germline V and J ends were trimmed by 3 bases and 1 base, with 12 bases remaining between them. The DNA of the CDR3 is TGTGCCAGCAGCTTCAGTGTTGGCCTCCAAGAGACCCAGTACTTC. It translates to CASSFSVGLQETQYF.

In its sample, this clone was seen a few times. The chain links TRBV7-2 to TRBJ2-5, with 9 bases lining up with TRBD2. Germline values: CDR1 SGHTA, CDR2 FQGNSA. The junction had 9 bases not matched to a gene; V was cut back by 5 bases and J by 5 bases. The CDR3 sequence is 15 residues long. CDR3 nucleotides: TGTGCCAGCAGCCCTTTAGCGGGAGTTGGTGAGACCCAGTACTTC. Its protein is CASSPLAGVGETQYF.

The rearrangement joins TRBV7-9 to TRBJ2-1, with 9 bases lining up with TRBD2. V shed 1 base, J shed 5 bases, and the junction held 3 bases outside the gene matches. From germline, CDR1 is SEHNR and CDR2 FQNEAQ (reference sequence). CDR3 length: 15 amino acids. The CDR3 protein is CASSLGLAGNNEQFF. DNA of the CDR3: TGTGCCAGCAGCTTAGGGCTAGCGGGGAACAATGAGCAGTTCTTC.

V is TRBV7-9 and J is TRBJ1-1; D is unresolved. V was trimmed by 5 bases and J by 8 bases, leaving 15 bases between them. The CDR3 runs 13 residues. Germline V gives CDR1 SEHNR, CDR2 FQNEAQ (reference sequence). In DNA form, the CDR3 reads TGTGCCAGCAGCCCCCAGGTCGGGCGGGAAGCTTTCTTT. Protein product: CASSPQVGREAFF.

The rearrangement uses TRBV5-6 and TRBJ2-7, with 8 positions matching TRBD1. The CDR3 consists of 14 residues. V dropped 5 bases and J dropped 7; count of bases not matched to a gene: 11. Germline CDR1 and CDR2: SGHDT and YYEEEE. Here the CDR3 DNA reads TGTGCCAGCAGACCAGGGGGCGACTTAGAAGAGCAGTACTTC. Its translation: CASRPGGDLEEQYF. Combining the CDR3 with reference TRBV5-6 and TRBJ2-7 gives the whole variable domain DAGVTQSPTHLIKTRGQQVTLRCSPKSGHDTVSWYQQALGQGPQFIFQYYEEEERQRGNFPDRFSGHQFPNYSSELNVNALLLGDSALYLCASRPGGDLEEQYFGPGTRLTVT.

The chain is built from TRBV25-1 and TRBJ1-6, with D uncertain. The germline V gene encodes CDR1 MGHDK and CDR2 SYGVNS. V was trimmed by 3 bases and J by 0 bases, leaving 6 bases between them. The length of the CDR3 is 15 residues. As DNA, the CDR3 is TGTGCCAGCAGTGATCATTACTCCTATAATTCACCCCTCCACTTT. This encodes CASSDHYSYNSPLHF.

The V and J genes are TRBV5-8 and TRBJ2-2, with D possibly being TRBD2 (5 bases). This CDR3 comprises 16 residues. V lost 1 base and J 7 bases, leaving 17 bases between the germline ends. CDR1 SGHTS and CDR2 YDEGEE come from the germline V gene. CDR3 sequence (DNA): TGTGCCAGCAGCTTGTCGGGGTGGCAGACGATCGGGGAGCTGTTTTTT. Encoded protein: CASSLSGWQTIGELFF.

The rearrangement links TRBV2 to TRBJ2-4; 13 positions agree with TRBD2. Germline CDR1 SNHLY, CDR2 FYNNEI. CDR3 length equals 16 residues. V was pared by 1 base and J by 8 bases, with 5 bases of the junction left unmatched. DNA for the CDR3: TGTGCCAGCAGTGAAGGGACTAGCGGGAGTAGATACATTCAGTACTTC. Translating it yields CASSEGTSGSRYIQYF. Together with reference TRBV2 and TRBJ2-4, the CDR3 gives the full variable domain: EPEVTQTPSHQVTQMGQEVILRCVPISNHLYFYWYRQILGQKVEFLVSFYNNEISEKSEIFDDQFSVERPDGSNFTLKIRSTKLEDSAMYFCASSEGTSGSRYIQYFGAGTRLSVL.

V and J are TRBV10-3 and TRBJ2-5, with D possibly TRBD2 on 5 matching bases. Trimming pared 1 base from V and 3 bases from J, leaving 6 bases between. The CDR3 loop spans 13 amino acids. Germline V CDR1 and CDR2: ENHRY, SYGVKD. The CDR3 loop reads CAISEWGEETQYF. As DNA, the CDR3 is TGTGCCATCAGTGAGTGGGGAGAAGAGACCCAGTACTTC.

This sequence joins TRBV19 and TRBJ2-1; 9 nucleotides align to TRBD1. The V gene end was trimmed by 5 bases and the J gene end by 8 bases; junction bases not matched to a gene: 16. CDR3 length: 17 residues. Per the germline V gene, CDR1 is LNHDA and CDR2 is SQIVND (reference sequence). The CDR3 DNA sequence: TGTGCCAGTAGTCCCAGGACGCCGGGACAGGGTGACTATGAGCAGTTCTTC. It yields the protein CASSPRTPGQGDYEQFF.

J is TRBJ2-7 and V is TRBV7-2; the match to TRBD2 covers 8 bases. The length of the CDR3 is 14 residues. Trimming took 0 bases from V and 3 from J; bases not matched to a gene: 1. From germline, CDR1 is SGHTA and CDR2 FQGNSA. CDR3 sequence: CASSLAREDYEQYF. The CDR3 nucleotides read TGTGCCAGCAGCTTAGCGCGGGAGGACTACGAGCAGTACTTC.

The J gene is TRBJ1-2, the V gene TRBV19; 12 bases line up with TRBD1. V lost 5 bases, J lost 1 base, and 8 bases stayed unmatched. CDR3 size: 17 residues. In germline, CDR1 is LNHDA, CDR2 SQIVND (reference sequence). CDR3 DNA: TGTGCCAGTAGTGTCCCGGGACAGGGGGCGCGTAACTATGGCTACACCTTC. It encodes CASSVPGQGARNYGYTF.

The chain carries TRBV5-6 and TRBJ2-3, with D perhaps TRBD2 (6 bases). Deletions cut 0 bases from V and 2 bases from J, with 10 bases between. Germline V gene lookup returns CDR1 SGHDT and CDR2 YYEEEE. This CDR3 is built from 15 residues. Here the CDR3 DNA reads TGTGCCAGCAGCTTGGGTGGACTATACACAGATACGCAGTATTTT. Translated: CASSLGGLYTDTQYF.

The J gene is TRBJ1-2, the V gene TRBV29-1; 7 bases agree with TRBD1. This CDR3 contains 11 residues. CDR1 and CDR2 from the germline V gene are SQVTM and ANQGSEA. With 5 bases clipped from V and 8 bases from J, the junction kept 5 bases outside the gene matches. CDR3 amino acids: CSVRQGHGYTF. The DNA for the CDR3 is TGCAGCGTTCGACAGGGACACGGCTACACCTTC.

This clone was counted only a few times. V is TRBV6-5 and J is TRBJ2-2; D could derive from TRBD1 or TRBD2 (6 bases each). Germline-derived CDR1 and CDR2 are MNHEY and SVGAGI. This CDR3 region has 15 residues. Trimming removed 7 bases at V and 4 bases at J, with 16 bases between. The CDR3 spells CASNKGGPRTGELFF. DNA for the CDR3: TGTGCCAGCAACAAGGGGGGCCCGCGCACCGGGGAGCTGTTTTTT.

The chain combines TRBV5-6 with TRBJ2-3, with 7 bases aligning to TRBD1. J was trimmed by 13 bases and V by 1 base; bases with no gene match: 3. Germline assignment: CDR1 SGHDT and CDR2 YYEEEE. The CDR3 covers 11 residues. The CDR3 here is CASSLRDREYF. Written as DNA, the CDR3 is TGTGCCAGCAGCTTGCGGGACAGAGAGTATTTT.

The chain carries TRBV11-3 and TRBJ2-7; a weak D match, TRBD1 (6 bases). The CDR3 is made up of 14 amino acids. Germline V gene data show CDR1 as SGHNT and CDR2 as YENEEA. Trimming left V 3 bases short and J 6 bases short, with 15 bases between. The CDR3 loop reads CASSLVNRESEQYF. CDR3 DNA: TGTGCCAGCAGCTTGGTGAACAGGGAAAGCGAGCAGTACTTC.

This chain connects TRBV9 to TRBJ2-3; 9 bases map to TRBD1. With V trimmed by 3 bases and J by 1 base, 3 bases remained unmatched. CDR3 length: 15 residues. The germline V gene has CDR1 SGDLS and CDR2 YYNGEE. CDR3 in DNA: TGTGCCAGCAGCGCGGACAGGGGAGGCACAGATACGCAGTATTTT. This sequence encodes CASSADRGGTDTQYF. Full variable domain (remainder filled in from reference TRBV9 and TRBJ2-3): DSGVTQTPKHLITATGQRVTLRCSPRSGDLSVYWYQQSLDQGLQFLIQYYNGEERAKGNILERFSAQQFPDLHSELNLSSLELGDSALYFCASSADRGGTDTQYFGPGTRLTVL.

J is TRBJ2-5 and V is TRBV7-9; 7 positions agree with TRBD1. Losses at the gene ends were 5 bases for V and 5 bases for J; bases not matched to a gene: 5. Germline assignment: CDR1 SEHNR and CDR2 FQNEAQ (reference sequence). The CDR3 spans 13 residues. CDR3 nucleotides: TGTGCCAGCAGCAAAGACAGGGACGAGACCCAGTACTTC. Protein sequence: CASSKDRDETQYF.

The chain is built from TRBV2 and TRBJ2-1; a possible D gene is TRBD1 (5 bases). V gave up 6 bases and J gave up 2 bases, with 14 bases separating them. This CDR3 spans 15 amino acids. CDR1 SNHLY and CDR2 FYNNEI come from the germline V gene. CDR3: CASSSTVSTYNEQFF. CDR3 sequence (DNA): TGTGCCAGCAGCTCGACAGTTTCCACCTACAATGAGCAGTTCTTC. Supplemented by reference TRBV2 and TRBJ2-1, the full variable domain reads EPEVTQTPSHQVTQMGQEVILRCVPISNHLYFYWYRQILGQKVEFLVSFYNNEISEKSEIFDDQFSVERPDGSNFTLKIRSTKLEDSAMYFCASSSTVSTYNEQFFGPGTRLTVL.

The J gene is TRBJ1-2, the V gene TRBV6-5; D possibly corresponds to TRBD1 (5 bases). This CDR3 contains 14 residues. Germline CDR1 reads MNHEY; CDR2 reads SVGAGI. V was trimmed by 5 bases and J by 2 bases, leaving 12 bases between them. The CDR3 coding sequence is TGTGCCAGCAGTCAGACAGCGGGGAACTATGGCTACACCTTC. It encodes CASSQTAGNYGYTF.

The chain is built from TRBV5-6 and TRBJ2-1; 11 bases map to TRBD2. The CDR3 contains 16 residues. The J segment lost 7 bases and the V segment lost 3 bases, leaving 9 bases of the junction unmatched. Germline V gene sequence: CDR1 SGHDT, CDR2 YYEEEE. The CDR3 sequence: CASSSLLAGDTNEQFF. In nucleotides, the CDR3 is TGTGCCAGCAGCTCATTACTAGCGGGAGATACTAATGAGCAGTTCTTC.